This entry is about one T cell receptor beta chain. The antigen is undetermined. The junction departs from germline at one end; a sequencing error may be responsible. Among the donors, all were healthy bone marrow donors. The sample originates from a study of cytomegalovirus exposure and HLA in healthy donors. Study information: Findings of an earlier analysis included more than 90 million unique TCR beta sequences from roughly 180 million T cells. Of roughly 360 genotyped donors, 81% grouped in the Caucasian-associated ancestry cluster.

The study, taken as a whole, reports: Rare TCR sequences dominated, though some public TCRs recurred in many donors.

Germline CDR1 is SGHTA and CDR2 is FQGNSA. The CDR3 covers 15 residues. The primer mix had 60 Vbeta and 13 Jbeta primers. Method: immunoSEQ multiplex PCR; TCRdb's copy keeps in-frame clones and lacks some. The profile shows 85,000 to 100,000 clones, about nine tenths of them singletons. This chain connects TRBV7-2 to TRBJ2-1, with D perhaps matching TRBD1 (5 bases). The receptor comes from a young man in good health and CMV-seronegative. Sequencing input: PBMCs. The CDR3 is CASSLSGNTYNEQFF. DNA of the CDR3: TGTGCCAGCAGCTTATCAGGGAACACCTATAATGAGCAGTTCTTC.